These T cell receptor beta chains were read from a single sample in a study of T cells in Graves' hyperthyroidism and ophthalmopathy. TCRdb reprocessed the multiplex PCR reads with MiXCR, giving one entry per CDR3 protein. The sample consists of hundreds of thousands of distinct CDR3 sequences, approximately 14% of them appearing once. Sequenced material: blood. The origin of the receptors is a middle-aged woman with Graves' ophthalmopathy. CDR3s include the opening cysteine and the closing phenylalanine or tryptophan. A D gene is named only where the DNA matches it firmly. Clone size is given for some rows only: seen once, a few or many times, or a class if the clone is expanded.

clone size,V gene,J gene,CDR3 length,D gene,CDR3 protein,CDR3 DNA
many,TRBV12-3/TRBV12-4,TRBJ1-2,13,TRBD1,CASWDRGSVGYTF,TGTGCCAGCTGGGACAGGGGATCAGTTGGCTACACCTTC
many,TRBV6-1,TRBJ1-2,12,NA,CASMGGSWGYTF,TGTGCCAGCATGGGGGGGTCTTGGGGCTACACCTTC
few,TRBV20-1,TRBJ1-5,14,NA,CSATTGTPRQPQHF,TGCAGTGCTACCACAGGGACCCCTCGTCAGCCCCAGCATTTT
NA,TRBV12-3/TRBV12-4,TRBJ2-2,14,NA,CASRKGGDTGELFF,TGTGCCAGCAGAAAAGGGGGGGACACCGGGGAGCTATTTTTT
many,TRBV28,TRBJ2-7,14,NA,CASSLFAVPQGRYF,TGTGCCAGCAGTTTGTTTGCGGTTCCCCAGGGCCGGTACTTC
NA,TRBV19,TRBJ2-6,14,NA,CASRGAEGANVLTF,TGTGCCAGTAGGGGGGCCGAGGGGGCCAACGTCCTGACTTTC
NA,TRBV7-9,TRBJ2-7,15,TRBD1,CASSRTGTGVYEQYF,TGTGCCAGCAGCCGGACCGGGACAGGGGTCTACGAGCAGTACTTC
many,TRBV30,TRBJ1-2,11,NA,CAWSVVGGYTF,TGTGCCTGGAGTGTAGTGGGGGGCTACACCTTC
NA,TRBV20-1,TRBJ1-2,14,TRBD1,CSARDRDREYGYTF,TGCAGTGCTAGAGATCGGGACAGGGAGTATGGCTACACCTTC
few,TRBV24-1,TRBJ1-1,15,NA,CATSDRGGRDTEAFF,TGTGCCACCAGTGACCGGGGTGGGAGGGACACTGAAGCTTTCTTT
many,TRBV11-2,TRBJ2-5,18,TRBD2,CASSTGGTSGPYQETQYF,TGTGCCAGCAGCACCGGGGGGACTAGCGGACCGTACCAAGAGACCCAGTACTTC
many,TRBV28,TRBJ2-7,15,TRBD2,CASSPLAGEAYEQYF,TGTGCCAGCAGCCCGCTAGCGGGAGAAGCATACGAGCAGTACTTC
many,TRBV20-1,TRBJ1-2,14,NA,CSARGRGSGYGYTF,TGCAGTGCTAGAGGAAGGGGGAGCGGCTATGGCTACACCTTC
many,TRBV27,TRBJ2-5,15,TRBD2,CASSPRGRVGETQYF,TGTGCCAGCAGCCCTCGGGGGAGGGTGGGCGAGACCCAGTACTTC
many,TRBV7-8,TRBJ1-2,19,TRBD1,CASSLASGTGPSIYYGYTF,TGTGCCAGCAGCTTAGCCTCCGGGACAGGCCCCTCGATTTACTATGGCTACACCTTC
many,TRBV6-4,TRBJ1-2,19,TRBD1,CASSDGGTGGSVANYGYTF,TGTGCCAGCAGTGACGGGGGGACAGGGGGCTCAGTGGCTAACTATGGCTACACCTTC
many,TRBV20-1,TRBJ1-1,11,NA,CSARQNTEAFF,TGCAGTGCTAGACAGAACACTGAAGCTTTCTTT
many,TRBV6-1,TRBJ2-5,14,TRBD2,CASRSLAGVETQYF,TGTGCCAGCAGAAGTCTAGCGGGAGTAGAGACCCAGTACTTC
NA,TRBV28,TRBJ1-2,15,TRBD1,CASSVTGVPGNGYTF,TGTGCCAGCAGTGTGACAGGGGTGCCTGGGAATGGCTACACCTTC
many,TRBV20-1,TRBJ1-5,14,NA,CSASFGRPGAAQHF,TGCAGTGCTAGTTTCGGCAGGCCCGGAGCAGCCCAGCATTTT